This T cell receptor beta chain appears in the sequencing data of a study of control samples from healthy donors and cancer patients. Only in-frame clones appear in the TCRdb table, and some are missing; sequencing was by immunoSEQ multiplex PCR. This sample has 60,000 to 70,000 clones; roughly 85% occur once, and the top ten carry roughly 5.5%. This CDR3 spans 13 amino acids. V was clipped by 1 base and J by 0 bases, with 5 bases between them. CDR1 is SGHRS and CDR2 is YFSETQ in the germline V gene. This clonotype originated in a man aged 40-55 years in good health. The sequencing sample was made of blood. The rearrangement links TRBV5-1 to TRBJ2-7; D unresolved. The CDR3 region has the DNA TGCGCCAGCAGCTTGCGAAGCTCCTACGAGCAGTACTTC. It codes for CASSLRSSYEQYF.